This TCR beta chain was captured in a study of neoadjuvant anti-PD-1 for oral cavity cancer. Overall study: Around day 43, patients without progression received a fourth nivolumab dose before surgery. Study-level findings and limits: With three patients per group, TCR findings need larger cohorts. Non-responders to neoadjuvant nivolumab had significantly more clonal PBMC T cells than responders.

The patients had HPV-negative, locally advanced oral cavity squamous cell carcinoma. About this clone: Antigen: not known.

In germline, CDR1 is MNHNS, CDR2 SASEGT. This CDR3 has 17 residues. Trimming removed 2 bases from V and 0 bases from J; junction bases left unmatched: 6. Assay used: immunoSEQ multiplex PCR; TCRdb lists only in-frame clones, some missing. The sample yields tens of thousands of clones, around four fifths seen once. This TCR derives from a person between 40 and 80 years old with oral cavity squamous cell carcinoma. The source material was PBMCs, sampled before nivolumab (anti-PD-1) treatment. This chain joins TRBV6-1 and TRBJ1-5, with 8 bases matching TRBD1. Here the CDR3 DNA reads TGTGCCAGCAGTGAAACAGGGGGGGTTTATAGCAATCAGCCCCAGCATTTT. Translation gives CASSETGGVYSNQPQHF.